This entry lists 25 T cell receptor beta chains sequenced from one sample in a study of T cell repertoires in cytomegalovirus infection. TCRdb itself ran the reads through MiXCR, one entry per CDR3 protein. The table has some 480,000 distinct CDR3 sequences, 25% to 35% seen once. These receptors are not linked to any known antigen. The source material was cultured PBMCs, sampled from culture after CMV antigen stimulation. Receptors were obtained from a human donor in good health (CMV status not recorded). Some clones in this sample may be carry-over from other donors' samples.

This chain links TRBV24-1 with TRBJ2-2; D could derive from TRBD1 or TRBD2 (5 bases each). Germline values: CDR1 KGHDR, CDR2 SFDVKD. Trimming took 3 bases from V and 7 from J, leaving 23 bases between them. This CDR3 contains 18 residues. The CDR3 protein is CATSDPVGPGQVLGELFF. DNA of the CDR3: TGTGCCACCAGTGATCCGGTGGGACCAGGCCAGGTACTCGGGGAGCTGTTTTTT.

Many counts were recorded for this clonotype. The chain joins TRBV7-2 to TRBJ2-2; no reliable D call. Trimming shortened V by 1 base and J by 0 bases, and 9 bases separated the two germline ends. CDR1 is SGHTA and CDR2 is FQGNSA in the germline V gene. The CDR3 is 16 amino acids. The DNA of the CDR3 is TGTGCCAGCAGCTTAGTCGGGCACGCGAACACCGGGGAGCTGTTTTTT. Amino acid sequence: CASSLVGHANTGELFF. Full variable domain (missing parts from reference TRBV7-2 and TRBJ2-2): GAGVSQSPSNKVTEKGKDVELRCDPISGHTALYWYRQSLGQGLEFLIYFQGNSAPDKSGLPSDRFSAERTGGSVSTLTIQRTQQEDSAVYLCASSLVGHANTGELFFGEGSRLTVL.

This clonotype showed up just a few times. This rearrangement joins TRBV28 to TRBJ1-2; a weak D match, TRBD1 (5 bases). The CDR3 sequence is 14 residues long. V gave up 5 bases and J gave up 2 bases, with 12 bases separating them. Germline V gene lookup returns CDR1 MDHEN and CDR2 SYDVKM. For the CDR3, the DNA is TGTGCCAGCAGTCCAGACAGATCGAACTATGGCTACACCTTC. It encodes CASSPDRSNYGYTF.

This clonotype was picked up many times. The J gene is TRBJ2-7, the V gene TRBV7-9, with 11 bases matching TRBD2. The CDR3 totals 18 residues. From germline, CDR1 is SEHNR and CDR2 FQNEAQ (reference sequence). After removal of 5 bases from V and 4 bases from J, the junction contained 16 bases not matched to a gene. CDR3 in amino acids: CASSDMTSGKRRGYEQYF. The CDR3 bases are TGTGCCAGCAGCGATATGACTAGCGGGAAAAGACGGGGATACGAGCAGTACTTC.

The chain is built from TRBV28 and TRBJ2-1; D possibly corresponds to TRBD2 (6 bases). Trimming pared 4 bases from V and 0 bases from J, leaving 10 bases between. This CDR3 has 15 residues. The germline V gene encodes CDR1 MDHEN and CDR2 SYDVKM. The CDR3 spells CASSSGTLSYNEQFF. CDR3 DNA sequence: TGTGCCAGCAGTTCCGGGACTCTCTCCTACAATGAGCAGTTCTTC. Full variable domain (remainder filled in from reference TRBV28 and TRBJ2-1): DVKVTQSSRYLVKRTGEKVFLECVQDMDHENMFWYRQDPGLGLRLIYFSYDVKMKEKGDIPEGYSVSREKKERFSLILESASTNQTSMYLCASSSGTLSYNEQFFGPGTRLTVL.

This sequence joins TRBV13 and TRBJ2-7, with D possibly being TRBD1 (5 bases). Germline lookup yields CDR1 PRHDT and CDR2 FYEKMQ (reference sequence). V lost 5 bases to trimming and J lost 2 bases, with 19 bases between them. The CDR3 extends over 16 amino acids. The CDR3 coding sequence is TGTGCCAGCAGCCTATACGGAACAGGAGCGACCTACGAGCAGTACGTC. This codes for CASSLYGTGATYEQYV.

The V and J genes are TRBV20-1 and TRBJ2-3, with 11 bases fitting TRBD2. V lost 5 bases and J lost 3; bases outside the gene matches: 4. The CDR3 covers 14 residues. The V gene's germline CDR1 is DFQATT and CDR2 SNEGSKA (reference sequence). The CDR3 protein is CSAGTSGNTDTQYF. In DNA, the CDR3 is TGCAGTGCTGGGACTAGCGGAAATACAGATACGCAGTATTTT.

This clonotype was counted only a few times. The chain is built from TRBV6-2 or TRBV6-3 and TRBJ2-7; D not certain. The V gene's germline CDR1 is MNHEY and CDR2 SVGEGT. The CDR3 length is 13 residues. V dropped 4 bases and J dropped 1 base, with 8 bases sitting between them. In DNA form, the CDR3 reads TGTGCCAGCAGTTTCACGAATTCCTACGAGCAGTACTTC. Its translation: CASSFTNSYEQYF.

This clonotype has ten or more counts. The chain recombines TRBV7-2 with TRBJ1-2, with 8 bases identical to TRBD1. Germline V lookup: CDR1 SGHTA, CDR2 FQGNSA. Trimming took 5 bases from V and 2 from J; bases not matched to a gene: 7. There are 15 residues in the CDR3. The CDR3 DNA reads TGTGCCAGCAGCCCAGGACAGGGAGGGAACTATGGCTACACCTTC. Translating it yields CASSPGQGGNYGYTF.

CDR3 bases: TGTGCCACCAGCAGAGATTCGGGAGGGGGTTGGGCCAAAAACATTCAGTACTTC. Protein: CATSRDSGGGWAKNIQYF. The rearrangement uses TRBV15 and TRBJ2-4, with TRBD2 identical over 8 bases. The V gene's germline CDR1 is LNHNV and CDR2 YYDKDF (reference sequence). The CDR3 consists of 18 residues. With V trimmed by 0 bases and J by 1 base, 8 bases remained unmatched.

The chain recombines TRBV19 with TRBJ2-1; 7 bases line up with TRBD2. Germline V gives CDR1 LNHDA, CDR2 SQIVND (reference sequence). V was clipped by 4 bases and J by 9 bases; unmatched bases: 12. The CDR3 consists of 15 residues. The CDR3 DNA reads as TGTGCCAGTAGTAGACCAGCGGGAAAACCGAGTGAGCAGTTCTTC. Translation: CASSRPAGKPSEQFF.

The gene calls are TRBV19 and TRBJ2-1; D possibly corresponds to TRBD2 (5 bases). V was cut by 9 bases and J by 4 bases, with 13 bases left in between. This CDR3 has 13 residues. Germline values: CDR1 LNHDA, CDR2 SQIVND (reference sequence). As DNA, the CDR3 is TGTGCCAGCTCTAGGCCGGGATACAATGAGCAGTTCTTC. Amino acid sequence: CASSRPGYNEQFF.

The chain employs TRBV18 and TRBJ2-1; no reliable D call. CDR1 is KGHSH, CDR2 LQKENI, per germline. Trimming took off 3 bases at V and 5 bases at J, with 8 bases between the two ends. The CDR3 runs to 13 residues. CDR3 in DNA: TGTGCCAGCTCACCCGATCACAACAATGAGCAGTTCTTC. Translation gives CASSPDHNNEQFF.

This chain joins TRBV12-3 or TRBV12-4 and TRBJ2-1; no firm D call. The CDR3 length is 12 residues. Trimming shortened V by 7 bases and J by 9 bases, and 13 bases separated the two germline ends. CDR3 residues: CASTPERSEQFF. CDR3 bases: TGTGCCAGCACTCCGGAGAGAAGTGAGCAGTTCTTC.

This chain uses TRBV7-3 with TRBJ2-1; possible D gene TRBD1, 6 bases. Germline CDR1 SGHTA, CDR2 FQGTGA. The CDR3 is 15 amino acids. V was clipped by 5 bases and J by 2 bases, with 13 bases between them. The CDR3 sequence is CASSPQGSAYNEQFF. The CDR3 DNA is TGTGCCAGCAGCCCCCAGGGGAGCGCCTACAATGAGCAGTTCTTC.

A few counts support this clonotype. The chain is built from TRBV7-2 and TRBJ2-1, with D uncertain. V lost 5 bases, J lost 1 base, and 12 bases lay in between. CDR1 and CDR2 (germline): SGHTA, FQGNSA. CDR3 length equals 15 residues. The CDR3: CASSLDVLSYNEQFF. The CDR3 DNA reads TGTGCCAGCAGCCTTGATGTGCTATCCTACAATGAGCAGTTCTTC.

This clonotype has only a few counts. The genes are TRBV19 and TRBJ1-5; the D is unclear. CDR1 is LNHDA and CDR2 is SQIVND in the germline V gene (reference sequence). V was cut by 0 bases and J by 0 bases, with 6 bases left in between. The CDR3 runs to 15 residues. This CDR3 is CASSIDGYSNQPQHF. The CDR3 DNA reads as TGTGCCAGTAGTATAGACGGGTATAGCAATCAGCCCCAGCATTTT.

This clonotype has only a few counts. In nucleotides, the CDR3 is TGTGCCAGCAGCTCCAGCGGAAACGTGGAGCAGTTCTTC. Translation gives CASSSSGNVEQFF. The chain recombines TRBV12-3 or TRBV12-4 with TRBJ2-1; D is perhaps TRBD2 (5 bases). The CDR3 runs 13 residues. Trimming shortened V by 6 bases and J by 10 bases, and 16 bases separated the two germline ends.

The rearrangement uses TRBV5-1 and TRBJ2-5; 7 bases are a match to TRBD1. Germline CDR1 is SGHRS and CDR2 is YFSETQ. This CDR3 comprises 15 residues. J lost 2 bases, V lost 0 bases, and 4 bases had no gene match. CDR3 sequence (DNA): TGCGCCAGCAGCTTGGGCAGGGGGAATCAAGAGACCCAGTACTTC. Its protein product is CASSLGRGNQETQYF. The full variable domain, in which reference TRBV5-1 and TRBJ2-5 provide the parts outside the CDR3, is KAGVTQTPRYLIKTRGQQVTLSCSPISGHRSVSWYQQTPGQGLQFLFEYFSETQRNKGNFPGRFSGRQFSNSRSEMNVSTLELGDSALYLCASSLGRGNQETQYFGPGTRLLVL.

This sequence joins TRBV7-9 and TRBJ1-2, with 8 bases fitting TRBD1. Losses at the gene ends were 5 bases for V and 8 bases for J; bases not matched to a gene: 7. Germline loops: CDR1 SEHNR, CDR2 FQNEAQ (reference sequence). There are 13 residues in the CDR3. The CDR3 here is CASSATGGSGYTF. CDR3 in DNA: TGTGCCAGCAGCGCCACAGGGGGGTCGGGCTACACCTTC.

This clonotype occurred many times. This chain uses TRBV7-2 with TRBJ2-1; 10 nucleotides line up with TRBD2. CDR1 is SGHTA and CDR2 is FQGNSA in the germline V gene. With V trimmed by 5 bases and J by 0 bases, 4 bases remained unmatched. This CDR3 has 16 residues. The chain's CDR3 is CASSGVAGGSYNEQFF. CDR3 DNA sequence: TGTGCCAGCAGCGGGGTAGCGGGAGGCTCCTACAATGAGCAGTTCTTC.

The rearrangement uses TRBV4-2 and TRBJ2-5; TRBD2 matches at 11 bases. Germline V gene data show CDR1 as LGHNA and CDR2 as YNFKEQ. The CDR3 is 16 residues long. V dropped 1 base and J dropped 3; count of bases not matched to a gene: 4. CDR3: CASSQGGSGGEETQYF. The CDR3 region has the DNA TGTGCCAGCAGCCAAGGTGGTAGCGGGGGGGAAGAGACCCAGTACTTC.

In this sample, this clonotype turned up a few times. V and J are TRBV6-5 and TRBJ2-7, with D possibly TRBD1 on 6 matching bases. CDR1 is MNHEY, CDR2 SVGAGI, per germline. The V gene lost 4 bases and the J gene lost 4 bases, with 14 bases spanning the gap. There are 14 residues in the CDR3. CDR3 DNA sequence: TGTGCCAGCAGTTTGTCAGGGGCTCGATACGAGCAGTACTTC. Its protein is CASSLSGARYEQYF.

This clonotype was picked up a small number of times. The genes are TRBV11-1 and TRBJ2-5; 7 bases map to TRBD2. This CDR3 comprises 16 residues. Germline CDR1 reads SGHAT; CDR2 reads FQDESV (reference sequence). J lost 4 bases, V lost 5 bases, and 13 bases had no gene match. The CDR3 here is CASSRPREALSETQYF. The CDR3 nucleotides are TGTGCCAGCAGCCGCCCCCGGGAGGCCCTGTCAGAGACCCAGTACTTC.

There are a few counts of this clonotype. The J gene is TRBJ1-2, the V gene TRBV6-1; 10 bases map to TRBD1. This CDR3 is 15 amino acids long. Germline CDR1 and CDR2: MNHNS and SASEGT. V lost 6 bases to trimming and J lost 2 bases; unmatched junction nucleotides: 6. This CDR3 reads CASRKTGGGNYGYTF. CDR3 DNA: TGTGCCAGCAGGAAGACAGGGGGCGGAAACTATGGCTACACCTTC.